This entry is about one T cell receptor (beta chain). Per the authors' pipeline: Scientists estimated how many nucleated cells there were by amplifying reference gene primers. TCRdb's table, derived via immunoSEQ multiplex PCR, lists solely in-frame clones and lacks some. From that table come the V and J calls and clone size; the DNA was used to work out D and trimming. The sample carries approximately 200,000 clones, 87% recorded once. This sample is part of a study of blood T cell repertoires in COVID-19. For the study at large: Donors in the United States, Italy and Spain gave samples during acute or convalescent COVID-19.

Germline V gene sequence: CDR1 SGHVS, CDR2 FQNEAQ. The CDR3 is 14 amino acids. Trimming left V 5 bases short and J 3 bases short, with 14 bases between. Sequencing was performed on PBMCs or T cells enriched from blood (not recorded which). J is TRBJ2-7 and V is TRBV7-8, with D possibly TRBD1 on 6 matching bases. This clonotype was sampled from a woman aged 25 to 39 who had recovered from COVID-19. CDR3 sequence (DNA): TGTGCCAGCAGCCTACAGGGAACCAACTACGAGCAGTACTTC. This codes for CASSLQGTNYEQYF. The entire variable domain, with the rest obtained from reference TRBV7-8 and TRBJ2-7, is as follows: GAGVSQSPRYKVAKRGQDVALRCDPISGHVSLFWYQQALGQGPEFLTYFQNEAQLDKSGLPSDRFFAERPEGSVSTLKIQRTQQEDSAVYLCASSLQGTNYEQYFGPGTRLTVT.